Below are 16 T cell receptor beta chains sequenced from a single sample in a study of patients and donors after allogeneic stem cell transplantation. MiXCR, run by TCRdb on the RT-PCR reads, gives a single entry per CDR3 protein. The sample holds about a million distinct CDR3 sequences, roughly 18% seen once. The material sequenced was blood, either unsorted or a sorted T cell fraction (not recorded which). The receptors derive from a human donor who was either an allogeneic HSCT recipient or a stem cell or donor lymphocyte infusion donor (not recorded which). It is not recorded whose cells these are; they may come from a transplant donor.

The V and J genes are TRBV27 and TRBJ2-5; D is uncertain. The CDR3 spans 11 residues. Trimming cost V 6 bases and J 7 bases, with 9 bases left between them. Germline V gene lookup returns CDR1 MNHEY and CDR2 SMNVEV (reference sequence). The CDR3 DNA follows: TGTGCCAGCAGATGGGGTCGGACCCAGTACTTC. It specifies CASRWGRTQYF.

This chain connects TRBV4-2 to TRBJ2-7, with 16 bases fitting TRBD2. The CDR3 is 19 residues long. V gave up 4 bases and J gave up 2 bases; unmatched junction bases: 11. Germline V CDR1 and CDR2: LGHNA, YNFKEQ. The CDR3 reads CASSRSGLAGGPGTYEQYF. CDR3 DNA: TGTGCCAGCAGCCGATCGGGACTAGCGGGAGGGCCGGGGACCTACGAGCAGTACTTC.

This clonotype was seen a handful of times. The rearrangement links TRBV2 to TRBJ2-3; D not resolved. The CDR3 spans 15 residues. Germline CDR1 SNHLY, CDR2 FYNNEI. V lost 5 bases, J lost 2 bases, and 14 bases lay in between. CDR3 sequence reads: CASSSKGRNTDTQYF. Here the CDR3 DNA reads TGTGCCAGCAGTTCCAAAGGACGCAACACAGATACGCAGTATTTT.

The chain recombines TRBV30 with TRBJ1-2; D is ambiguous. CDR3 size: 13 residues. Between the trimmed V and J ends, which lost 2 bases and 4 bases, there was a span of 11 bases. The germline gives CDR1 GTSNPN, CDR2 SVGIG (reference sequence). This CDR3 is CAWSPSPPYGYTF. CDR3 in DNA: TGTGCCTGGAGTCCCAGCCCACCCTATGGCTACACCTTC.

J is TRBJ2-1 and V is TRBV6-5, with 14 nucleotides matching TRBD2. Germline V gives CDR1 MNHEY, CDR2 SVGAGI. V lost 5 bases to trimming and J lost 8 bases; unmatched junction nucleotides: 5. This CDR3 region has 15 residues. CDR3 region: CASSTRLAGGDEQFF. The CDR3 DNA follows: TGTGCCAGCAGTACTCGACTAGCGGGGGGGGATGAGCAGTTCTTC.

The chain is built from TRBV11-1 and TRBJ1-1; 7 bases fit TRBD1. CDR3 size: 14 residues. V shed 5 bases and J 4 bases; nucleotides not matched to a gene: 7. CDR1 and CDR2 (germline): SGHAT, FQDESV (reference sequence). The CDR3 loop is CASSTAGGGTEAFF. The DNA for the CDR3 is TGTGCCAGCAGCACCGCAGGGGGAGGCACTGAAGCTTTCTTT.

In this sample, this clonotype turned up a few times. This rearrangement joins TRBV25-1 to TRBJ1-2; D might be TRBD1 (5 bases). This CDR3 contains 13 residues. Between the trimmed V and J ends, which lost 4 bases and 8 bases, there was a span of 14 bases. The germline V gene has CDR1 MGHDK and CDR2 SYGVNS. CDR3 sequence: CASSAREAEGYTF. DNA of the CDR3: TGTGCCAGCAGTGCCAGGGAGGCGGAAGGCTACACCTTC.

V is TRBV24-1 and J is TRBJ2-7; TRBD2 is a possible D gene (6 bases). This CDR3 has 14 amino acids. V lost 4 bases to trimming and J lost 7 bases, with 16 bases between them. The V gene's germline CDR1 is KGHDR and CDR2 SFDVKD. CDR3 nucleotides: TGTGCCACCAGTGACTTAGCGGAACCACCTGAGCAGTACTTC. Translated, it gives CATSDLAEPPEQYF.

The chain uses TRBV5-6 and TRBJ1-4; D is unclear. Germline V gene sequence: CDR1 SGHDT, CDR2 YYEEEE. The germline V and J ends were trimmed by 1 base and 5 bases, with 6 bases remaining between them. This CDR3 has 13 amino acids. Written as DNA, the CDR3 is TGTGCCAGCAGCTTGCCGGGGAATGAAAAACTGTTTTTT. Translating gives CASSLPGNEKLFF.

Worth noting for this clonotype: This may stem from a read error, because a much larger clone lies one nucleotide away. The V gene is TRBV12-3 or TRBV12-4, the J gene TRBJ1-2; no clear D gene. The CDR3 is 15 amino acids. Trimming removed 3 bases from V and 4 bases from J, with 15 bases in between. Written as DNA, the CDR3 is TGTGCCAGCAGTTTCGGCCAGCAAGTGATCTATGGCTACACCTTC. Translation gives CASSFGQQVIYGYTF.

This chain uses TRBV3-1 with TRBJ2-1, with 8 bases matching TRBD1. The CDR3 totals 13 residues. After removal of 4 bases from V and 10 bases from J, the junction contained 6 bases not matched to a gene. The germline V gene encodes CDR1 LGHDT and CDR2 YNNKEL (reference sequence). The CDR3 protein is CASSPDRAGEQFF. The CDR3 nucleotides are TGTGCCAGCAGCCCGGACAGGGCCGGGGAGCAGTTCTTC.

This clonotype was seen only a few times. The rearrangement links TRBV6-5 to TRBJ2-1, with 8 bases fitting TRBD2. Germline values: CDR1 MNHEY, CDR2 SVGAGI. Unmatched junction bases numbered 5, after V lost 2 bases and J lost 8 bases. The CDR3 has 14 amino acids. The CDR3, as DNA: TGTGCCAGCAGTTACCGGGAGGGCCCCTATGAGCAGTTCTTC. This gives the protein CASSYREGPYEQFF.

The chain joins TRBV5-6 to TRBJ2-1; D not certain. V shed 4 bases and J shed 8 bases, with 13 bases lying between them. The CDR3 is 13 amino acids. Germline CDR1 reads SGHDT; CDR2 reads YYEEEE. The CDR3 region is CASSPLQSHEQFF. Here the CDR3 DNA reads TGTGCCAGCAGCCCCCTGCAGTCCCATGAGCAGTTCTTC.

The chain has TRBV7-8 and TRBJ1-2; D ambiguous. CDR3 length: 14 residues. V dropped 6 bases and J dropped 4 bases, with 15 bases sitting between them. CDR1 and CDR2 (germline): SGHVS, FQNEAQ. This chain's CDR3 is CASSLNGEFYGYTF. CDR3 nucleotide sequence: TGTGCCAGCAGTCTTAACGGGGAATTCTATGGCTACACCTTC. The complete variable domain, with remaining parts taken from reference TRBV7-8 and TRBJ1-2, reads GAGVSQSPRYKVAKRGQDVALRCDPISGHVSLFWYQQALGQGPEFLTYFQNEAQLDKSGLPSDRFFAERPEGSVSTLKIQRTQQEDSAVYLCASSLNGEFYGYTFGSGTRLTVV.

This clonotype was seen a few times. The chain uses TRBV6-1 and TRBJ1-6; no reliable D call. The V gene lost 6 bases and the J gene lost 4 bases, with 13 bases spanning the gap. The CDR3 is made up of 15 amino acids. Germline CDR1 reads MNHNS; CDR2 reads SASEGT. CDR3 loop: CASRLDTSYNSPLHF. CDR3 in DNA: TGTGCCAGCAGGCTAGACACCTCGTATAATTCACCCCTCCACTTT.

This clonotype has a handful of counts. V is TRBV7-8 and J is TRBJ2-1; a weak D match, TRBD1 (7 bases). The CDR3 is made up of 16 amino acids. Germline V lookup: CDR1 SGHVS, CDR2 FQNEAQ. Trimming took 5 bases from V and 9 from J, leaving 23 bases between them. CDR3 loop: CASSPFVDRDGSEQFF. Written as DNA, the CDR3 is TGTGCCAGCAGCCCCTTTGTAGACAGGGACGGGAGTGAGCAGTTCTTC.